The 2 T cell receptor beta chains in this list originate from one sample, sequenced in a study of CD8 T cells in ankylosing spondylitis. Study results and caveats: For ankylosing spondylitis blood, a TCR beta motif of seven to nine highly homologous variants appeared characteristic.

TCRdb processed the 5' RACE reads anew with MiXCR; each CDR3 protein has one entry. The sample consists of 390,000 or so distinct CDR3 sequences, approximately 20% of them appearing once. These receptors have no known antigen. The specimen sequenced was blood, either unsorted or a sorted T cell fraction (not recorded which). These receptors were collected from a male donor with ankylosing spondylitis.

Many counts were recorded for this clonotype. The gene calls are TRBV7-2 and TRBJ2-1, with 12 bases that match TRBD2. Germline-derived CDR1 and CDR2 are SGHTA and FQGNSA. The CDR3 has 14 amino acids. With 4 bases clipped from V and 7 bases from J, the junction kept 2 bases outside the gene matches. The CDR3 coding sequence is TGTGCCAGCAGCTGGACTAGCGGGGTGAATGAGCAGTTCTTC. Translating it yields CASSWTSGVNEQFF.

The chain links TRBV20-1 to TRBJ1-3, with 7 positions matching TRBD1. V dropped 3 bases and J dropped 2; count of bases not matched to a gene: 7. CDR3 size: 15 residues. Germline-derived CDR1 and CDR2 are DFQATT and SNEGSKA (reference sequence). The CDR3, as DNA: TGCAGTGCTAGGTCCCAGGGGGAAACTGGAAACACCATATATTTT. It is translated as CSARSQGETGNTIYF.